The clone carrying this TCR beta chain showed up just a few times. Its specificity is not known. A much larger clone differs by one base, so this may be a read error. MiXCR, run by TCRdb on the reads, gives a single entry per CDR3 protein. The table records more than 650,000 distinct CDR3 sequences, about 40% of them present only once. This sample was included in a study of T cell repertoires in cytomegalovirus infection. Looking at the study overall: Public signatures in TCR beta pointed to CMV infection and matching HLA type. Findings and limits, study-wide: Carriers of CMV plus the relevant HLA were identified by cumulative public TCR beta family frequency. The response measured ex vivo was dominated by TCR beta clonotypes (HLA-C-restricted and CMV-specific).

Germline V lookup: CDR1 LNHDA, CDR2 SQIVND (reference sequence). J was trimmed by 5 bases and V by 7 bases; bases with no gene match: 13. The CDR3 length is 16 residues. The TCR was taken from a human donor in good health (CMV status not recorded). Some clones in this sample may be carry-over from other donors' samples. Sequenced sample: PBMCs. The chain combines TRBV19 with TRBJ2-1; 8 bases are a match to TRBD2. CDR3 nucleotide sequence: TGTGCCAGTATTATTTTTGGCGGGGGGCCTAACAATGAGCAGTTCTTC. This translates into CASIIFGGGPNNEQFF.